The T cell receptor (beta chain) described here comes from a study of blood T cell repertoires in COVID-19. Study background: Acute-phase and convalescent COVID-19 samples originated in the United States, Italy and Spain. Nucleic acid was either cDNA or gDNA, and it came from T cells, B-cell-depleted T cells, or PBMCs.

Under the authors' procedure: How many nucleated cells were present was estimated from reference gene primer amplification. Repertoires were generated with immunoSEQ multiplex PCR, while TCRdb's copy carries only in-frame clones and drops some. The V and J calls and clone size are taken from that table; D and trimming were inferred from the DNA. The repertoire holds some 95,000 clones, with around 81% as singletons. V shed 1 base and J shed 5 bases, with 14 bases lying between them. CDR3 size: 15 residues. Germline loops: CDR1 LGHDT, CDR2 YNNKEL (reference sequence). This clone has at least ten counts.

The source material was peripheral blood. The receptor was isolated from a man in his fifties who had recovered from COVID-19. The chain couples TRBV3-1 (or the pseudogene TRBV3-2) to TRBJ1-1; weak D call: TRBD1 (5 bases). In DNA form, the CDR3 reads TGTGCCAGCAGCCAAGGAGCTGGGGCGGGGACTGAAGCTTTCTTT. It specifies CASSQGAGAGTEAFF.